The source of this T cell receptor (beta chain) is a study of sequential checkpoint blockade in melanoma. As for the study in general: First-line arms were nivolumab then ipilimumab, or the reverse, randomized 1:1. Each arm's sequence ended with maintenance nivolumab.

Germline lookup yields CDR1 SGHAT and CDR2 FQNNGV. The CDR3 runs to 14 residues. The ends were cut back, 0 bases at V and 5 bases at J, with 10 bases in the middle. The treatment denotes: randomized to nivolumab then ipilimumab (arm A) or the reverse (arm B). Clones were read by immunoSEQ multiplex PCR, and TCRdb kept only the in-frame ones, dropping some. Of tens of thousands of clones in the sample, 70% to 90% were seen once. This chain uses TRBV11-2 with TRBJ1-2; the D is unclear. The sample was CD8+ T cells sorted from blood (inferred from file names), taken from a patient given nivolumab and ipilimumab in sequence. The clonotype originates from a human donor with melanoma. CDR3 sequence reads: CASSLDPLMYGYTF. In DNA, the CDR3 is TGTGCCAGCAGCTTAGACCCCCTTATGTATGGCTACACCTTC.